This TCR beta chain stems from a study of blood T cell repertoires in COVID-19. In the study overall: COVID-19 samples, acute and convalescent, were from the United States, Italy and Spain. In each case, the material was cDNA or gDNA derived from T cells, B-cell-depleted T cells, or PBMCs.

This clone was detected only a few times. In germline, CDR1 is SGHAT, CDR2 FQDESV (reference sequence). CDR3 length: 15 residues. Trimming left V 9 bases short and J 1 base short, with 18 bases between. Libraries were prepared by immunoSEQ multiplex PCR; TCRdb keeps only in-frame clonotypes and omits some of them. The data contain about 670,000 clones, 75% to 90% of them singletons. The sequenced sample was peripheral blood. This TCR was sampled from a woman younger than 30 with acute or convalescent COVID-19. The genes are TRBV11-1 and TRBJ1-1; TRBD1 is a possible D gene (6 bases). The CDR3 DNA sequence: TGTGCCAGTACCACTTCGGACAGAGCGAACACTGAAGCTTTCTTT. It yields the protein CASTTSDRANTEAFF.